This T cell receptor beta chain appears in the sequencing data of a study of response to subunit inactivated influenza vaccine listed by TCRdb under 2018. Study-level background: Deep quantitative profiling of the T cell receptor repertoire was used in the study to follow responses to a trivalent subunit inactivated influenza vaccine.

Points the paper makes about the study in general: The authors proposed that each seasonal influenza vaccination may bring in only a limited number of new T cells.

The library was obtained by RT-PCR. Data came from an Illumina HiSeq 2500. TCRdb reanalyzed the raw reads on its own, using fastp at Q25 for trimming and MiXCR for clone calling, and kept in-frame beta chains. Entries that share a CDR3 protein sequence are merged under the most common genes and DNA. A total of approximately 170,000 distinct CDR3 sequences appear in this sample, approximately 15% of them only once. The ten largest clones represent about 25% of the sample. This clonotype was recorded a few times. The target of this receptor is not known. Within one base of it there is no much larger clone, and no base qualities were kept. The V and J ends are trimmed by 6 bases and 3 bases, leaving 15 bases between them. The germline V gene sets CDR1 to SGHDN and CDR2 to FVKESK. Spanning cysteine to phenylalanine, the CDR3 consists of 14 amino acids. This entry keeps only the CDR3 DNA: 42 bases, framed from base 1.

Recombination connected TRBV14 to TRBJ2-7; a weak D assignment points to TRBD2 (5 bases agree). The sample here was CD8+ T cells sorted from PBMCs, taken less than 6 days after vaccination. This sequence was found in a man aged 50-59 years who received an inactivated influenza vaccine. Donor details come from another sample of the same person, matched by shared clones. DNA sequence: TGTGCCAGCAGACCAGAGGGTTACGACTACGAGCAGTACTTC. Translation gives CASRPEGYDYEQYF.